A selection of T cell receptor beta chains follows, all from one sample in a study of cytomegalovirus exposure and HLA in healthy donors. The method was immunoSEQ multiplex PCR; TCRdb's version includes in-frame clones alone and lacks a portion of them. The table includes about 190,000 clones, 75% to 85% detected once. Sequenced: PBMCs. These receptors came from a woman younger than 45 in good health and CMV-seropositive. CDR3s include the opening cysteine and the closing phenylalanine or tryptophan. D genes are given only for firm matches. The listing skips clone size in some rows; elsewhere it reads once, few, many or a size class.

J: TRBJ1-5
D: NA
size: NA
V: TRBV10-3
DNA: TGTGCCACTAAACCGGACGGGGTTAGTAATCAGCCCCAGCATTTT
CDR3: CATKPDGVSNQPQHF

J: TRBJ2-3
D: NA
size: NA
V: TRBV14
DNA: TGTGCCAGCAGCCCGGGTATGACAGATACGCAGTATTTT
CDR3: CASSPGMTDTQYF

J: TRBJ1-1
D: NA
size: NA
V: TRBV5-1
DNA: TGCGCCAGCAGCATGACGACAGTCTCTGAAGCTTTCTTT
CDR3: CASSMTTVSEAFF

J: TRBJ2-7
D: TRBD2
size: NA
V: TRBV27
DNA: TGTGCCAGCAGTAAGCTAGCGGGAGCCTACGAGCAGTACTTC
CDR3: CASSKLAGAYEQYF

J: TRBJ2-2
D: TRBD1
size: NA
V: TRBV5-1
DNA: TGCGCCAGCAGGTCCGGGACAGGGGCCCGAGGCGCGAACACCGGGGAGCTGTTTTTT
CDR3: CASRSGTGARGANTGELFF

J: TRBJ2-3
D: NA
size: many
V: TRBV5-4
DNA: TGTGCCAGCAGCTTGGATACAACGGATACGCAGTATTTT
CDR3: CASSLDTTDTQYF

J: TRBJ2-1
D: TRBD2
size: NA
V: TRBV27
DNA: TGTGCCAGCAGCCAGGGACTAGCGGGCCTCGAGCCCTCCTACAATGAGCAGTTCTTC
CDR3: CASSQGLAGLEPSYNEQFF

J: TRBJ1-4
D: NA
size: NA
V: TRBV6-4
DNA: TGTGCCAGGACGGACAGAACTAATGAAAAACTGTTTTTT
CDR3: CARTDRTNEKLFF

J: TRBJ2-7
D: NA
size: few
V: TRBV4-1
DNA: TGCGCCAGCAGCCGAGTGATAGCGGCCTCCTCCTACGAGCAGTACTTC
CDR3: CASSRVIAASSYEQYF

J: TRBJ2-7
D: NA
size: NA
V: TRBV6-5
DNA: TGTGCCTTTCCCTTCCGGGACTTGGCGATCTACGAGCAGTACTTC
CDR3: CAFPFRDLAIYEQYF

J: TRBJ2-3
D: NA
size: NA
V: TRBV30
DNA: TGTGCCTGGAGTCAGGGGCCAGATACGCAGTATTTT
CDR3: CAWSQGPDTQYF

J: TRBJ2-7
D: TRBD2
size: NA
V: TRBV11-2
DNA: TGTGCCAGCAGCTTCGGGACTAGCGCGTACGAGCAGTACTTC
CDR3: CASSFGTSAYEQYF

J: TRBJ2-3
D: NA
size: NA
V: TRBV28
DNA: TGTGCCAGCAGTCCACCCGCGGGGTACGGGGATACGCAGTATTTT
CDR3: CASSPPAGYGDTQYF

J: TRBJ1-5
D: NA
size: few
V: TRBV2
DNA: TGTGCCAGCAGCCAGGGAAGCAATCAGCCCCAGCATTTT
CDR3: CASSQGSNQPQHF

J: TRBJ1-2
D: NA
size: once
V: TRBV5-1
DNA: TGCGCCAGCAGCTTTAGGAGATTGGATGGCTACACCTTC
CDR3: CASSFRRLDGYTF

J: TRBJ1-1
D: TRBD1
size: NA
V: TRBV5-1
DNA: TGCGCCAGCAGCTTGCTAACCGGGACAGTGAACACTGAAGCTTTCTTT
CDR3: CASSLLTGTVNTEAFF

J: TRBJ1-3
D: NA
size: NA
V: TRBV7-2
DNA: TGTGCCAGCAGCTCAACACCAAACTCTGGAAACACCATATATTTT
CDR3: CASSSTPNSGNTIYF

J: TRBJ2-7
D: TRBD2
size: NA
V: TRBV28
DNA: TGTGCCAGTGGGACTAGCGGGATGAGGGAGCAGTACTTC
CDR3: CASGTSGMREQYF

J: TRBJ1-1
D: NA
size: NA
V: TRBV28
DNA: TGTGCCAGCAGTTTAGAAGGGGAGGGGAACACTGAAGCTTTCTTT
CDR3: CASSLEGEGNTEAFF

J: TRBJ1-2
D: TRBD1
size: NA
V: TRBV7-9
DNA: TGTGCCAGCAGCCCGACAGGGGGCAGTCGGGATGGCTACACCTTC
CDR3: CASSPTGGSRDGYTF

J: TRBJ2-7
D: TRBD2
size: once
V: TRBV7-9
DNA: TGTGCCAGCAGCCCATTCTCCGGGACTAGTGCATCCTACGAGCAGTACTTC
CDR3: CASSPFSGTSASYEQYF

J: TRBJ2-2
D: NA
size: NA
V: TRBV11-2
DNA: TGTGCCAGCAGCTTAGCTACCGGGGAGCTGTTTTTT
CDR3: CASSLATGELFF

J: TRBJ2-7
D: NA
size: NA
V: TRBV18
DNA: TGTGCCAGCTCACCAAGTTCACATGACGGGACCTACGAGCAGTACTTC
CDR3: CASSPSSHDGTYEQYF

J: TRBJ2-3
D: TRBD1
size: NA
V: TRBV23-1
DNA: TGCGCCAGCAAACGACAGGGATGGGGTAGCACAGATACGCAGTATTTT
CDR3: CASKRQGWGSTDTQYF

J: TRBJ1-5
D: TRBD1
size: NA
V: TRBV14
DNA: TGTGCCAGCAGCCCAGGGGGGACAGGGCAGCCCCAGCATTTT
CDR3: CASSPGGTGQPQHF

J: TRBJ1-4
D: NA
size: NA
V: TRBV7-9
DNA: TGTGCCAGCAGCCCGGGGTCCGCTAATGAAAAACTGTTTTTT
CDR3: CASSPGSANEKLFF

J: TRBJ2-5
D: TRBD1
size: NA
V: TRBV5-1
DNA: TGCGCCAGCAGCTTGGCGGATCAGGGGGAAGAGACCCAGTACTTC
CDR3: CASSLADQGEETQYF

J: TRBJ2-2
D: TRBD1
size: once
V: TRBV14
DNA: TGTGCCAGCAGCCAAAGGGGACAGGGAGACACCGGGGAGCTGTTTTTT
CDR3: CASSQRGQGDTGELFF

J: TRBJ2-2
D: TRBD2
size: NA
V: TRBV19
DNA: TGTGCCAGTAGTGAACCGGGACTAGCGGGAGATCTGTACACCGGGGAGCTGTTTTTT
CDR3: CASSEPGLAGDLYTGELFF

J: TRBJ2-3
D: NA
size: NA
V: TRBV4-1
DNA: TGCGCCAGCAGCCAAGTAGGTCGCGGGCCCAAGGCGGATACGCAGTATTTT
CDR3: CASSQVGRGPKADTQYF

J: TRBJ2-7
D: NA
size: NA
V: TRBV5-5
DNA: TGTGCCAGCAGCTTGGGAGTGCCCTCCTACGAGCAGTACTTC
CDR3: CASSLGVPSYEQYF

J: TRBJ1-4
D: TRBD1
size: NA
V: TRBV30
DNA: TGTGCCTGGAAGGGACAGGGTGTGGGTAATGAAAAACTGTTTTTT
CDR3: CAWKGQGVGNEKLFF

J: TRBJ2-1
D: TRBD2
size: NA
V: TRBV5-4
DNA: TGTGCCAGCAGTTACGAGACTAGCCCAAATCCCTACAATGAGCAGTTCTTC
CDR3: CASSYETSPNPYNEQFF

J: TRBJ2-7
D: NA
size: NA
V: TRBV10-2
DNA: TGCGCCGCCCTAGGGGGATCGAGCTCCTACGAGCAGTACTTC
CDR3: CAALGGSSSYEQYF

J: TRBJ2-7
D: NA
size: NA
V: TRBV28
DNA: TGTGCCAGCAGTGTCAGGGTCCCCTACGAGCAGTACTTC
CDR3: CASSVRVPYEQYF

J: TRBJ2-1
D: TRBD2
size: NA
V: TRBV5-4
DNA: TGTGCCAGCAGCTTGCTAAGCGGGAGATACAATGAGCAGTTCTTC
CDR3: CASSLLSGRYNEQFF

J: TRBJ2-7
D: TRBD1
size: NA
V: TRBV7-9
DNA: TGTGCCAGCAGAGGGACAGGGTCCTACGAGCAGTACTTC
CDR3: CASRGTGSYEQYF

J: TRBJ2-7
D: TRBD1
size: NA
V: TRBV10-3
DNA: TGTGCCATCGTCCGAGACAGGGGAGGCGAGCAGTACTTC
CDR3: CAIVRDRGGEQYF

J: TRBJ1-2
D: NA
size: NA
V: TRBV6-1
DNA: TGTGCCAGCACCCCGCCCGGGACTAGCTATGGCTACACCTTC
CDR3: CASTPPGTSYGYTF

J: TRBJ1-1
D: NA
size: few
V: TRBV21-1
DNA: TGTGCCAGCAGCAAATTTCCCCGGGTCCGGATGGCGTACACTGAAGCTTTCTTT
CDR3: CASSKFPRVRMAYTEAFF

J: TRBJ1-3
D: NA
size: NA
V: TRBV7-8
DNA: TGTGCCAGCAGCCCCCCCTCCGGAAACACCATATATTTT
CDR3: CASSPPSGNTIYF

J: TRBJ2-5
D: NA
size: NA
V: TRBV2
DNA: TGTGCCATCCTCCCTAGAGGGAGGGAGACCCAGTACTTC
CDR3: CAILPRGRETQYF

J: TRBJ2-3
D: TRBD1
size: NA
V: TRBV27
DNA: TGTGCCAGCAGTAACAGGGGAAGTAGGACAGATACGCAGTATTTT
CDR3: CASSNRGSRTDTQYF

J: TRBJ1-1
D: TRBD1
size: NA
V: TRBV10-3
DNA: TGTGCCATCAAATTGGACAGGGGTAAGACTGAAGCTTTCTTT
CDR3: CAIKLDRGKTEAFF

J: TRBJ2-7
D: NA
size: NA
V: TRBV6-5
DNA: TGTGCCAGCAGCCCCCACAGGGTTCCACCCTACGAGCAGTACTTC
CDR3: CASSPHRVPPYEQYF

J: TRBJ2-7
D: TRBD1
size: NA
V: TRBV27
DNA: TGTGCCAGCAGTTCACGGACAGGGGGCGGTTACGAGCAGTACTTC
CDR3: CASSSRTGGGYEQYF

J: TRBJ2-3
D: NA
size: NA
V: TRBV7-2
DNA: TGTGCCAGCAGCTTGGGGAGGGATACGCAGTATTTT
CDR3: CASSLGRDTQYF

J: TRBJ2-2
D: TRBD2
size: NA
V: TRBV10-3
DNA: TGTGCCATCAGTCTAGCGGGAGAAGTAAGGGAGCTGTTTTTT
CDR3: CAISLAGEVRELFF

J: TRBJ1-1
D: NA
size: NA
V: TRBV30
DNA: TGTGCCTGGAGTGTCTCGGACACTGAAGCTTTCTTT
CDR3: CAWSVSDTEAFF

J: TRBJ2-1
D: TRBD1
size: NA
V: TRBV18
DNA: TGTGCCAGCTCACCTGGACAGGGGAACTACAATGAGCAGTTCTTC
CDR3: CASSPGQGNYNEQFF

J: TRBJ2-7
D: TRBD2
size: few
V: TRBV4-1
DNA: TGCGCCAGCAGCCAAGTGACTAGCGGCAGTTACGAGCAGTACTTC
CDR3: CASSQVTSGSYEQYF

J: TRBJ2-5
D: TRBD2
size: NA
V: TRBV4-2
DNA: TGTGCCAGCAGCCAAGCGACTAGCGGGGGCGGGCAAGAGACCCAGTACTTC
CDR3: CASSQATSGGGQETQYF

J: TRBJ1-4
D: NA
size: NA
V: TRBV10-3
DNA: TGTGCCATCAGTGTAACGCTAACGGGGGAAAAACTGTTTTTT
CDR3: CAISVTLTGEKLFF

J: TRBJ1-1
D: NA
size: NA
V: TRBV7-9
DNA: TGTGCCAGCAGCTCCTTTTTGAGCCCTGAAGCTTTCTTT
CDR3: CASSSFLSPEAFF

J: TRBJ2-2
D: TRBD2
size: NA
V: TRBV9
DNA: TGTGCCAGCAGCGGTAGCGGGAGGGTGGCCGGGGAGCTGTTTTTT
CDR3: CASSGSGRVAGELFF

J: TRBJ2-7
D: NA
size: NA
V: TRBV7-2
DNA: TGTGCCAGCAGCCCTACCGGGCGGGATCCGGGGGAGCAGTACTTC
CDR3: CASSPTGRDPGEQYF

J: TRBJ1-3
D: NA
size: NA
V: TRBV6-7
DNA: TGTGCCAGCAGTTACCCCCACAGGGTTAAATGGGATAACACCATATATTTT
CDR3: CASSYPHRVKWDNTIYF

J: TRBJ2-4
D: TRBD2
size: NA
V: TRBV27
DNA: TGTGCCAGCAGCCGGACTAGCGGGAGGGGCTATATTCAGTACTTC
CDR3: CASSRTSGRGYIQYF

J: TRBJ2-5
D: TRBD2
size: NA
V: TRBV19
DNA: TGTGCCAGTAGTAACGCGGGGGGCGAGACCCAGTACTTC
CDR3: CASSNAGGETQYF